These 6 T cell receptor beta chains were sequenced from one sample in a study of CD8 T cells in Susac syndrome. Reverse transcription used 0.5 to 1 ug RNA and random hexamers. TCRdb recomputed calls from the immunoSEQ multiplex PCR reads with MiXCR, one row per CDR3 protein. The sample includes over 350,000 distinct CDR3 sequences, approximately 85% of them seen just once. Source material: CD8+ T cells from PBMCs. These receptors all come from a human donor with multiple sclerosis.

The chain joins TRBV29-1 to TRBJ2-1, with 12 bases lining up with TRBD2. The V and J ends lost 6 bases and 4 bases, in that order; junction bases with no gene match: 4. The CDR3 has 14 amino acids. Per the germline V gene, CDR1 is SQVTM and CDR2 is ANQGSEA. The chain's CDR3 is CSVAGLAGYNEQFF. CDR3 sequence (DNA): TGCAGCGTGGCCGGACTAGCGGGGTACAATGAGCAGTTCTTC.

The chain uses TRBV28 and TRBJ2-7; D not certain. The germline CDR1 and CDR2 sequences are MDHEN and SYDVKM. The V end was cut by 6 bases, the J end by 2 bases, with 11 bases between. This CDR3 comprises 13 residues. DNA for the CDR3: TGTGCCAGCAGCCCGGACCAACCCTACGAGCAGTACTTC. Encoded protein: CASSPDQPYEQYF.

The chain couples TRBV24-1 to TRBJ2-2, with D uncertain. Germline CDR1 reads KGHDR; CDR2 reads SFDVKD. With 4 bases removed from V and 2 bases from J, the gap between germline ends came to 1 base. This CDR3 spans 12 amino acids. The chain's CDR3 is CATSDNTGELFF. CDR3 DNA sequence: TGTGCCACCAGTGACAACACCGGGGAGCTGTTTTTT.

The chain couples TRBV6-5 to TRBJ2-5, with D hard to call. V was pared by 8 bases and J by 5 bases, with 12 bases between. CDR1 is MNHEY and CDR2 is SVGAGI in the germline V gene. This CDR3 region has 12 residues. CDR3 amino acids: CASVSVEETQYF. For the CDR3, the DNA is TGTGCCAGCGTCTCCGTAGAGGAGACCCAGTACTTC.

The chain has TRBV9 and TRBJ1-4; no clear D. The V and J ends lost 0 bases and 6 bases respectively, with 9 bases between them. This CDR3 is 14 amino acids long. Germline V gene data show CDR1 as SGDLS and CDR2 as YYNGEE. CDR3 DNA: TGTGCCAGCAGCGTAGTACCAGGTGATGAAAAACTGTTTTTT. Its protein is CASSVVPGDEKLFF.

This chain links TRBV6-1 with TRBJ1-2; 8 nucleotides line up with TRBD1. V lost 10 bases to trimming and J lost 5 bases; unmatched junction nucleotides: 24. CDR3 length: 18 amino acids. Germline V lookup: CDR1 MNHNS, CDR2 SASEGT. This CDR3 is CATRFSTQDREGGYGYTF. CDR3 DNA: TGTGCCACCAGGTTTTCTACTCAGGACAGGGAAGGAGGGTATGGCTACACCTTC.